The T cell receptor (beta chain) under discussion was sequenced for a study of OX40 agonist ivuxolimab in advanced cancers. About this clone itself: The antigen is unknown.

Sampling times: baseline, cycle 4 day 1, cycle 7 day 1. The data were produced by immunoSEQ multiplex PCR, yet TCRdb's version contains in-frame clones alone and is incomplete. Found here are nearly 65,000 clones, 91% of them singletons; the top ten hold over 3.5%. Study-wide results and limits: The authors did not determine the antigen specificity of the expanded peripheral T cells. Some nonresponders additionally presented with little normalized T-cell clonal expansion.

The V gene's germline CDR1 is LNHDA and CDR2 SQIVND (reference sequence). The length of the CDR3 is 14 residues. V shed 2 bases and J 6 bases; nucleotides not matched to a gene: 6. The chain carries TRBV19 and TRBJ1-1; TRBD1 aligns across 7 bases. The material sequenced was CD4+ or CD8+ T cells sorted from blood, taken in a trial of the OX40 agonist ivuxolimab. This receptor was taken from an adult with an advanced solid tumor such as melanoma, head and neck, liver or kidney cancer. The CDR3 here is CASSITNRGPEAFF. The CDR3 DNA reads as TGTGCCAGTAGTATAACAAACAGGGGCCCTGAAGCTTTCTTT.